The 18 T cell receptor beta chains listed next were all sequenced from one sample in a study of cytomegalovirus exposure and HLA in healthy donors. The PCR used 60 Vbeta and 13 Jbeta primers. Profiled with immunoSEQ multiplex PCR; TCRdb holds only in-frame clones, not every one. This table holds some 130,000 clones. Sequenced: PBMCs. All receptors come from a man between 18 and 35 years old in good health and CMV-seronegative.

CDR3 region: CASSYTSGRDTQYF. CDR3 bases: TGTGCCAGCAGTTACACTAGCGGGCGGGATACGCAGTATTTT. This chain joins TRBV6-5 and TRBJ2-3; 9 bases fit TRBD2. Germline V CDR1 and CDR2: MNHEY, SVGAGI. The CDR3 spans 14 residues. The V and J ends lost 2 bases and 6 bases, in that order; junction bases with no gene match: 3.

Worth noting for this clone: The germline gene is not matched at one end of the junction; a read error may be the cause. V gene TRBV7-3 combines with J gene TRBJ2-7; 8 bases are shared with TRBD2. This CDR3 is built from 13 residues. Per the germline V gene, CDR1 is SGHTA and CDR2 is FQGTGA. The CDR3 nucleotides are TGTGCCAGCAGCCAAAGGCGCGGGGGGCCTAGGTGCTTC. The encoded protein is CASSQRRGGPRCF. Complete variable domain (other parts from reference TRBV7-3 and TRBJ2-7): GAGVSQTPSNKVTEKGKYVELRCDPISGHTALYWYRQSLGQGPEFLIYFQGTGAADDSGLPNDRFFAVRPEGSVSTLKIQRTERGDSAVYLCASSQRRGGPRCFGPGTRLTVT.

V is TRBV10-1 and J is TRBJ1-5; D remains ambiguous. The CDR3 runs 12 residues. Germline V lookup: CDR1 WNHNN, CDR2 SYGVQD (reference sequence). V lost 7 bases and J 1 base, leaving 5 bases between the germline ends. CDR3 nucleotide sequence: TGCGCCAGCAAGCCCAGCAATCAGCCCCAGCATTTT. Translated, it gives CASKPSNQPQHF.

J is TRBJ1-4 and V is TRBV4-3, with TRBD1 identical over 7 bases. The V segment lost 4 bases and the J segment 5 bases; nucleotides outside the gene matches: 4. The CDR3 totals 14 residues. Germline lookup yields CDR1 LGHNA and CDR2 YSLEER. The chain's CDR3 is CASSPGQVNEKLFF. In DNA, the CDR3 is TGCGCCAGCAGCCCCGGACAGGTCAATGAAAAACTGTTTTTT.

The chain is built from TRBV28 and TRBJ2-7; 7 nucleotides agree with TRBD1. This CDR3 is built from 14 residues. Trimming took 4 bases from V and 6 from J; bases not matched to a gene: 9. Germline V gene sequence: CDR1 MDHEN, CDR2 SYDVKM. CDR3 residues: CASSSTGKKAEQYF. DNA for the CDR3: TGTGCCAGCAGTTCGACAGGGAAGAAGGCCGAGCAGTACTTC.

The chain has TRBV5-1 and TRBJ1-2; 8 nucleotides line up with TRBD1. In germline, CDR1 is SGHRS, CDR2 YFSETQ. Trimming at V came to 7 bases and at J to 7 bases, leaving 24 bases not matched to a gene. This CDR3 spans 18 amino acids. The CDR3 nucleotides are TGCGCCAGCGCCGACCTCGCCGGCGACAGGGGATTGTTTGGTGGCTACACCTTC. Translating gives CASADLAGDRGLFGGYTF. The variable domain in full, completed from reference TRBV5-1 and TRBJ1-2, reads KAGVTQTPRYLIKTRGQQVTLSCSPISGHRSVSWYQQTPGQGLQFLFEYFSETQRNKGNFPGRFSGRQFSNSRSEMNVSTLELGDSALYLCASADLAGDRGLFGGYTFGSGTRLTVV.

V usage is TRBV4-1 and J usage is TRBJ2-7; D remains unclear. The CDR3 has 13 residues. Germline loops: CDR1 MGHRA, CDR2 YSYEKL. Trimming pared 4 bases from V and 2 bases from J, leaving 9 bases between. The CDR3 DNA sequence: TGCGCCAGCAGCCCTCCCCTAGCCTACGAGCAGTACTTC. Its protein is CASSPPLAYEQYF.

V gene TRBV7-3 combines with J gene TRBJ2-7; possible D gene TRBD1, 6 bases. Per germline, CDR1 SGHTA and CDR2 FQGTGA. V was clipped by 1 base and J by 4 bases, with 14 bases between them. This CDR3 comprises 15 residues. The CDR3 nucleotides are TGTGCCAGCAGCTTAAGAGGGGGTAGGGGGTACGAGCAGTACTTC. This sequence encodes CASSLRGGRGYEQYF.

This sequence joins TRBV13 and TRBJ2-7, with D possibly matching TRBD2 (6 bases). CDR1 and CDR2 (germline): PRHDT, FYEKMQ (reference sequence). This CDR3 region has 12 residues. The V end lost 4 bases, the J end lost 6 bases, and 10 bases lay between the germline ends. The CDR3 region is CASSYGGGEQYF. The CDR3 nucleotides are TGTGCCAGCAGCTATGGGGGAGGCGAGCAGTACTTC.

This sequence joins TRBV5-1 and TRBJ2-5, with a weak D call TRBD1 (5 bases). The CDR3 runs to 15 residues. V was clipped by 0 bases and J by 1 base, with 10 bases between them. CDR1 is SGHRS and CDR2 is YFSETQ in the germline V gene. The CDR3 protein is CASSLVVGAQETQYF. In nucleotides, the CDR3 is TGCGCCAGCAGCTTGGTTGTTGGGGCCCAAGAGACCCAGTACTTC.

The V call is TRBV28, the J call TRBJ1-6, with D uncertain. Trimming shortened V by 7 bases and J by 9 bases, and 10 bases separated the two germline ends. The CDR3 spans 12 residues. Germline CDR1 MDHEN, CDR2 SYDVKM. CDR3 nucleotide sequence: TGTGCCAGCAACCTACTCACTTCACCCCTCCACTTT. Translated: CASNLLTSPLHF.

The rearrangement uses TRBV7-3 and TRBJ2-5, with 7 bases aligning to TRBD2. This CDR3 contains 15 residues. The V segment lost 4 bases and the J segment 5 bases; nucleotides outside the gene matches: 10. Germline assignment: CDR1 SGHTA and CDR2 FQGTGA. As DNA, the CDR3 is TGTGCCAGCAGCTCTCTCGGGACTATCTCCGAGACCCAGTACTTC. Its translation: CASSSLGTISETQYF.

The chain recombines TRBV7-9 with TRBJ2-7, with 7 nucleotides matching TRBD1. Germline trimming cut 5 bases from V and 5 bases from J; bases unmatched to any gene: 9. The CDR3 has 14 amino acids. In germline, CDR1 is SEHNR, CDR2 FQNEAQ (reference sequence). As DNA, the CDR3 is TGTGCCAGCAGCCGGGACAGTGGATACGACGAGCAGTACTTC. Residues: CASSRDSGYDEQYF. The full variable domain, rest sourced from reference TRBV7-9 and TRBJ2-7, is DTGVSQNPRHKITKRGQNVTFRCDPISEHNRLYWYRQTLGQGPEFLTYFQNEAQLEKSRLLSDRFSAERPKGSFSTLEIQRTEQGDSAMYLCASSRDSGYDEQYFGPGTRLTVT.

The V call is TRBV7-6, the J call TRBJ1-1; D remains ambiguous. The CDR3 has 16 residues. Germline CDR1 is SGHVS and CDR2 is FNYEAQ. V shed 0 bases and J shed 1 base, with 12 bases lying between them. The CDR3 spells CASSLAQPTGNTEAFF. The CDR3 region has the DNA TGTGCCAGCAGCTTAGCCCAGCCGACGGGGAACACTGAAGCTTTCTTT.

The chain recombines TRBV6-5 with TRBJ2-7, with TRBD2 matching over 7 bases. J was trimmed by 5 bases and V by 0 bases; bases with no gene match: 7. Germline V lookup: CDR1 MNHEY, CDR2 SVGAGI. The CDR3 covers 15 residues. The DNA for the CDR3 is TGTGCCAGCAGTTACTCGTTTTTAAGCGGGGACGAGCAGTACTTC. Its translation is CASSYSFLSGDEQYF.

The genes are TRBV28 and TRBJ1-5; 8 bases match TRBD1. This CDR3 has 14 residues. Per the germline V gene, CDR1 is MDHEN and CDR2 is SYDVKM. V gave up 7 bases and J gave up 2 bases; unmatched junction bases: 4. The CDR3 spells CASITGQGNQPQHF. The CDR3 DNA reads as TGTGCCAGCATCACGGGACAGGGCAATCAGCCCCAGCATTTT. Together with reference TRBV28 and TRBJ1-5, the CDR3 gives the full variable domain: DVKVTQSSRYLVKRTGEKVFLECVQDMDHENMFWYRQDPGLGLRLIYFSYDVKMKEKGDIPEGYSVSREKKERFSLILESASTNQTSMYLCASITGQGNQPQHFGDGTRLSIL.

The chain combines TRBV19 with TRBJ2-7; 7 bases agree with TRBD1. The trim removed 5 bases at V and 2 bases at J, leaving 6 bases unmatched. CDR3 length equals 14 residues. Germline V CDR1 and CDR2: LNHDA, SQIVND (reference sequence). The CDR3 coding sequence is TGTGCCAGTAGTGGACGGGACAGACCCTACGAGCAGTACTTC. It yields the protein CASSGRDRPYEQYF. Full variable domain (rest looked up from reference TRBV19 and TRBJ2-7): DGGITQSPKYLFRKEGQNVTLSCEQNLNHDAMYWYRQDPGQGLRLIYYSQIVNDFQKGDIAEGYSVSREKKESFPLTVTSAQKNPTAFYLCASSGRDRPYEQYFGPGTRLTVT.

V is TRBV10-3 and J is TRBJ2-7, with D maybe TRBD2 (6 bases). V lost 0 bases, J lost 4 bases, and 7 bases lay in between. This CDR3 spans 13 amino acids. Per germline, CDR1 ENHRY and CDR2 SYGVKD. DNA of the CDR3: TGTGCCATCAGTGAGTCGCGGGGTTACGAGCAGTACTTC. It specifies CAISESRGYEQYF.